The present TCR beta chain was sequenced within a study of T cell responses to AZD1222 COVID-19 vaccine. Findings and limits, study-wide: Most donors were white British, females outnumbered males, and clonal diversity was possibly underestimated. Regions left unmutated in variants are reportedly the target of nearly half of spike-specific TCRs.

The V gene's germline CDR1 is MNHEY and CDR2 SMNVEV (reference sequence). The CDR3 runs to 16 residues. Between the trimmed V and J ends, which lost 3 bases and 4 bases, there was a span of 15 bases. Sequencing was performed with immunoSEQ multiplex PCR; in TCRdb, only in-frame clones are kept and a portion is missing. The data contain tens of thousands of clones, under 95% of them singletons. Notes on this clone: Its antigen remains unknown.

The sequencing here drew on peripheral blood, taken 28 days after the second AZD1222 dose. V usage is TRBV27 and J usage is TRBJ1-4; no firm D call. The clonotype originates from an adult who received the AZD1222 COVID-19 vaccine. CDR3 sequence (DNA): TGTGCCAGCAGTTTGAAGCTCTCGCGACTTAATGAAAAACTGTTTTTT. This translates into CASSLKLSRLNEKLFF.